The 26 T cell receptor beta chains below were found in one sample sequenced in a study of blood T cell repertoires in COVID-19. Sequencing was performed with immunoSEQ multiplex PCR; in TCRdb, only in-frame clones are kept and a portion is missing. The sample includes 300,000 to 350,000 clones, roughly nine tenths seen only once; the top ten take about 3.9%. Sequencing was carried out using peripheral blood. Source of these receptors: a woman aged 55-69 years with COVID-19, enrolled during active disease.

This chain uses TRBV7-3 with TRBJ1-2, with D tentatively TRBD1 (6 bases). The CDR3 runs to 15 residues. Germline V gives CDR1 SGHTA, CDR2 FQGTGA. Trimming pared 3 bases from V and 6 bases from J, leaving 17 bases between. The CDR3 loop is CASSLKRGAGDGYTF. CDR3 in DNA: TGTGCCAGCAGCTTGAAGCGGGGGGCCGGGGATGGCTACACCTTC.

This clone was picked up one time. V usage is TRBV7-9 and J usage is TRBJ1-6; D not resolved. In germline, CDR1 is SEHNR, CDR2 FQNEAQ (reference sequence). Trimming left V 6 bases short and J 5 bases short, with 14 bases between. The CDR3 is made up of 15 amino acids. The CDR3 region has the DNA TGTGCCAGCAGTACCGACTGGGTGGATAATTCACCCCTCCACTTT. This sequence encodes CASSTDWVDNSPLHF.

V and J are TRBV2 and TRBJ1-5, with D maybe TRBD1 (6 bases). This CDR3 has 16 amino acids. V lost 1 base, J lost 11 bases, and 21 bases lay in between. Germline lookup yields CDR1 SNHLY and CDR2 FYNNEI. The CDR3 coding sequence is TGTGCCAGCAGTGAAGGAGAGGGGGTGGGCCAAGCGGCCCAGCATTTT. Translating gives CASSEGEGVGQAAQHF.

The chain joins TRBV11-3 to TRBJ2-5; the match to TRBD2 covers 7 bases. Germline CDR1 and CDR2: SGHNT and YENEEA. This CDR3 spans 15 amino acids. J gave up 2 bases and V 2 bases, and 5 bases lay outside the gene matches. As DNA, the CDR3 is TGTGCCAGCAGCTTATACGGGGACTATCAAGAGACCCAGTACTTC. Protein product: CASSLYGDYQETQYF.

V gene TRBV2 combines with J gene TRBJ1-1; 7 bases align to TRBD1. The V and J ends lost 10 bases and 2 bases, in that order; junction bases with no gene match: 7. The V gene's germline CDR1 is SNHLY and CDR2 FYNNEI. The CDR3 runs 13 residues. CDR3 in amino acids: CATRGQINTEAFF. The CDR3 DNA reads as TGTGCCACCCGGGGACAGATTAACACTGAAGCTTTCTTT.

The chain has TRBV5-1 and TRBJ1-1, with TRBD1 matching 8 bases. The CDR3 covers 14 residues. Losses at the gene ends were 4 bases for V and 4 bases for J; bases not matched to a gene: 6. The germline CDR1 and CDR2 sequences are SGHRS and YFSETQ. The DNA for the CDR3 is TGCGCCAGCAGCCTACAGACAGGGGTCACTGAAGCTTTCTTT. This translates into CASSLQTGVTEAFF.

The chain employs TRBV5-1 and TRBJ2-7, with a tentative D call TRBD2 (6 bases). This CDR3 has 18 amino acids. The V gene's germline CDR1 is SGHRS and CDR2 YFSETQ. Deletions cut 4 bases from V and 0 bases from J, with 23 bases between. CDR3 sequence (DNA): TGCGCCAGCAGCCTCATCATGATTGGCGGGGCTAGCTCCTACGAGCAGTACTTC. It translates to CASSLIMIGGASSYEQYF.

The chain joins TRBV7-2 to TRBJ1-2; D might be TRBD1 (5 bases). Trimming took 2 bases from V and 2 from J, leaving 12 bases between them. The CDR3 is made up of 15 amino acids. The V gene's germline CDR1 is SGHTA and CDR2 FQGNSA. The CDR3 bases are TGTGCCAGCAGCTTACAACAGGTTTCAAACTATGGCTACACCTTC. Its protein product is CASSLQQVSNYGYTF.

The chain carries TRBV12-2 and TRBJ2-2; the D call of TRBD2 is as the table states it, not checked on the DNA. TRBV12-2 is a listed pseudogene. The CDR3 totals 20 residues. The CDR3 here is CASRLASGDFRVQVTGELFF. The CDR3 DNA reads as TGTGCAAGTCGCTTAGCGTCCGGGGATTTCAGAGTTCAAGTCACCGGGGAGCTGTTTTTT.

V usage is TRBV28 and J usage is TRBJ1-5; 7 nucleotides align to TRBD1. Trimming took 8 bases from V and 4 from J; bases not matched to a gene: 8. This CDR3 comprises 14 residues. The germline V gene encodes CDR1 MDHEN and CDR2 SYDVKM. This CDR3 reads CASERGPDNQPQHF. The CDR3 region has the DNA TGTGCCAGCGAAAGGGGGCCCGATAATCAGCCCCAGCATTTT.

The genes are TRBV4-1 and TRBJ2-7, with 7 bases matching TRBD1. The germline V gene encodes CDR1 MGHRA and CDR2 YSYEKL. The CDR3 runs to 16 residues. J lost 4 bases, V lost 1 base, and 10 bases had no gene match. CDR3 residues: CASSQGKGALGYEQYF. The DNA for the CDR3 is TGCGCCAGCAGCCAAGGCAAGGGGGCTTTGGGTTACGAGCAGTACTTC.

CDR3 sequence (DNA): TGTGCTAGTGGAACCCGGGACAGGAACACTGAAGCTTTCTTT. This gives the protein CASGTRDRNTEAFF. This chain uses TRBV12-5 with TRBJ1-1; TRBD1 agrees at 7 bases. Per the germline V gene, CDR1 is LGHNT and CDR2 is FRNRAP. The junction had 5 bases not matched to a gene; V was cut back by 6 bases and J by 1 base. The CDR3 loop spans 14 amino acids. Looking up the rest from reference TRBV12-5 and TRBJ1-1 gives the full variable domain: DARVTQTPRHKVTEMGQEVTMRCQPILGHNTVFWYRQTMMQGLELLAYFRNRAPLDDSGMPKDRFSAEMPDATLATLKIQPSEPRDSAVYFCASGTRDRNTEAFFGQGTRLTVV.

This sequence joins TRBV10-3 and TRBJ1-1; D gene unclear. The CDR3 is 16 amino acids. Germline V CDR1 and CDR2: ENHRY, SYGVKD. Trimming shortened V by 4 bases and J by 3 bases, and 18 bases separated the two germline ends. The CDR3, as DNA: TGTGCCATCAGTGGAGGGCGGACTCGACGGGACACTGAAGCTTTCTTT. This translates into CAISGGRTRRDTEAFF.

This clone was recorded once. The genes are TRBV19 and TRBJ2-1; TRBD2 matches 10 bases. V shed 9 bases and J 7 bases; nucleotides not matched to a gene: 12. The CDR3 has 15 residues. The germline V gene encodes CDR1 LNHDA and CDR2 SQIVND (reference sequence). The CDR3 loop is CASAESGGAWNEQFF. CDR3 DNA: TGTGCCAGCGCCGAAAGCGGGGGGGCTTGGAATGAGCAGTTCTTC. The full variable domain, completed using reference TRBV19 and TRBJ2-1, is DGGITQSPKYLFRKEGQNVTLSCEQNLNHDAMYWYRQDPGQGLRLIYYSQIVNDFQKGDIAEGYSVSREKKESFPLTVTSAQKNPTAFYLCASAESGGAWNEQFFGPGTRLTVL.

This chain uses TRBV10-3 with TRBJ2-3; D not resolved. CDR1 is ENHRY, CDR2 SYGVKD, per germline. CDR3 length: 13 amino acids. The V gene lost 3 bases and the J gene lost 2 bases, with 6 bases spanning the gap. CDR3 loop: CAISEQYTDTQYF. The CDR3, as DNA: TGTGCCATCAGTGAACAGTACACAGATACGCAGTATTTT.

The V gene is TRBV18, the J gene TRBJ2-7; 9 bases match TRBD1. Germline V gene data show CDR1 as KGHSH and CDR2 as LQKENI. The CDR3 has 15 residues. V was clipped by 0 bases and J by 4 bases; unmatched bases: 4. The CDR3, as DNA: TGTGCCAGCTCACCACCGGGGACAGGGAGATACGAGCAGTACTTC. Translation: CASSPPGTGRYEQYF.

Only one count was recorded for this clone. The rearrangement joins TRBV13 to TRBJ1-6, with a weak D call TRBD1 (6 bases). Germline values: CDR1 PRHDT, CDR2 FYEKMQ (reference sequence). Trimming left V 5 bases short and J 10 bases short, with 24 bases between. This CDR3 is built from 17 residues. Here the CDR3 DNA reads TGTGCCAGCAGCCTGGGGACGGGGGGCAGGGAAGAATCACCCCTCCACTTT. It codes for CASSLGTGGREESPLHF.

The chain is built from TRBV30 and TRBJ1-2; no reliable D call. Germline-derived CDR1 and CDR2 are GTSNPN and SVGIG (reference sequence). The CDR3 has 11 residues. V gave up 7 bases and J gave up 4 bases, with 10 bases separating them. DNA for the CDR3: TGTGCCTCGGAGGGCATCTATGGCTACACCTTC. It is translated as CASEGIYGYTF.

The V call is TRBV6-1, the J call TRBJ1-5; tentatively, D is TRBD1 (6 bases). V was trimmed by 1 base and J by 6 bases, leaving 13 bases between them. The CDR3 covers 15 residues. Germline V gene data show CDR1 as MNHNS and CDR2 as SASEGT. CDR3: CASSEGRGERQPQHF. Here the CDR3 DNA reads TGTGCCAGCAGTGAAGGCAGGGGCGAGCGTCAGCCCCAGCATTTT.

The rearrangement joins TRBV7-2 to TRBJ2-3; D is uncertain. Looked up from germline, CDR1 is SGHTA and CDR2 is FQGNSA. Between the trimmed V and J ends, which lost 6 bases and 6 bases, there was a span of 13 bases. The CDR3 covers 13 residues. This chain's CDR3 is CASRRHSRDTQYF. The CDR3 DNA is TGTGCCAGCAGGAGGCATAGTCGGGATACGCAGTATTTT.

CDR3 sequence reads: CASSPPGTSRFEQYF. The DNA of the CDR3 is TGTGCCAGCAGCCCCCCGGGGACTTCGAGGTTCGAGCAGTACTTC. The chain uses TRBV11-3 and TRBJ2-7, with D maybe TRBD2 (6 bases). V gave up 5 bases and J gave up 6 bases, with 20 bases separating them. This CDR3 is built from 15 residues. The germline V gene has CDR1 SGHNT and CDR2 YENEEA. The whole variable domain, filled in from reference TRBV11-3 and TRBJ2-7, reads EAGVVQSPRYKIIEKKQPVAFWCNPISGHNTLYWYLQNLGQGPELLIRYENEEAVDDSQLPKDRFSAERLKGVDSTLKIQPAELGDSAVYLCASSPPGTSRFEQYFGPGTRLTVT.

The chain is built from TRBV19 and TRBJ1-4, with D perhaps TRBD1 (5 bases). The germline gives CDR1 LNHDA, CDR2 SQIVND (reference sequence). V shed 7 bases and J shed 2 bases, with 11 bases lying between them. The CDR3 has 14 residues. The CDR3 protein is CASNAGRTNEKLFF. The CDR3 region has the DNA TGTGCCAGTAATGCGGGGCGGACTAATGAAAAACTGTTTTTT.

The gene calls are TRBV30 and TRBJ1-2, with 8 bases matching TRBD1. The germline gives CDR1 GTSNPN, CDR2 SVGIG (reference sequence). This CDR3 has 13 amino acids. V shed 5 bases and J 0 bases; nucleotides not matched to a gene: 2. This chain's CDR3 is CAWWTGTNYGYTF. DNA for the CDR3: TGTGCCTGGTGGACAGGGACTAACTATGGCTACACCTTC.

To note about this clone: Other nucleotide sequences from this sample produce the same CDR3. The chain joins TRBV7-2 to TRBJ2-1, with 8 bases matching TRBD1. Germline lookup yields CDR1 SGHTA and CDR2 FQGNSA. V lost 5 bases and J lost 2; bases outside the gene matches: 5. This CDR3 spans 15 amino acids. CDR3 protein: CASSPGQGPYNEQFF. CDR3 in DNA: TGTGCCAGCAGCCCAGGACAGGGACCCTACAATGAGCAGTTCTTC.

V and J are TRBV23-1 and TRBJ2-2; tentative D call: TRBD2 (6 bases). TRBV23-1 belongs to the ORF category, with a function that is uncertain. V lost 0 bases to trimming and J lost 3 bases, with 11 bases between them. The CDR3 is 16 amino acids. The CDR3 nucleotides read TGCGCCAGCAGTCAATCGAGAAGGGAGGACACCGGGGAGCTGTTTTTT. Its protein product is CASSQSRREDTGELFF.

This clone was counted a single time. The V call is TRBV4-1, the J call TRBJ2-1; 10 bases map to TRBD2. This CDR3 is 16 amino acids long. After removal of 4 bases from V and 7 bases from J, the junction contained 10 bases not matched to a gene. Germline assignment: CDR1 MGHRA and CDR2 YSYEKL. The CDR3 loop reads CASSPVAGGNQNEQFF. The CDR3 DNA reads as TGCGCCAGCAGCCCGGTAGCGGGGGGCAATCAGAATGAGCAGTTCTTC.